Shown below are 3 T cell receptor beta chains from a single sample sequenced in a study of cytomegalovirus exposure and HLA in healthy donors. This PCR relied on a set of 60 Vbeta primers and 13 Jbeta primers. Profiling relied on immunoSEQ multiplex PCR, and the TCRdb table lists in-frame clones only, not all of them. The table has nearly 110,000 clones, 75% seen once; the top ten hold around 2.5%. Sequencing was carried out using PBMCs. These receptors were collected from a middle-aged man in good health and CMV-seronegative.

V is TRBV11-1 and J is TRBJ2-6; D is unresolved. The germline V gene has CDR1 SGHAT and CDR2 FQDESV (reference sequence). V shed 5 bases and J shed 12 bases, with 11 bases lying between them. The CDR3 length is 12 residues. CDR3: CASSPTVAVLTF. CDR3 nucleotides: TGTGCCAGCAGCCCAACTGTCGCCGTCCTGACTTTC.

In this sample, this clone turned up once. This chain links TRBV5-4 with TRBJ1-3; D ambiguous. The germline V and J ends were trimmed by 3 bases and 5 bases, with 12 bases remaining between them. Germline V gives CDR1 SGHNT, CDR2 YYREEE (reference sequence). There are 14 residues in the CDR3. The CDR3 spells CASSSSQARNTIYF. As DNA, the CDR3 is TGTGCCAGCAGCTCGAGCCAGGCGAGAAACACCATATATTTT.

This clone has a single count. This chain joins TRBV9 and TRBJ2-6, with D unclear. The V end lost 4 bases, the J end lost 0 bases, and 17 bases lay between the germline ends. Germline V CDR1 and CDR2: SGDLS, YYNGEE. This CDR3 comprises 18 residues. This CDR3 reads CASSPRSGRLSGANVLTF. The CDR3 coding sequence is TGTGCCAGCAGCCCCCGTAGTGGGCGCCTCTCTGGGGCCAACGTCCTGACTTTC.